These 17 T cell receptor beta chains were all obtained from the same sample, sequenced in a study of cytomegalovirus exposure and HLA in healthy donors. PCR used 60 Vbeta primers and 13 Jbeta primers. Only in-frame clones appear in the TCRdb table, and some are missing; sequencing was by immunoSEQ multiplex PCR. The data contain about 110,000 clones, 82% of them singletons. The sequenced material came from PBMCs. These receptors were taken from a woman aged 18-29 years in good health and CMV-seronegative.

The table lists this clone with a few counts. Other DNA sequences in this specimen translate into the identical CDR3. The DNA of the CDR3 is TGTGCCAGCAGCCACAGACAGGTTGGCTATGGCTACACCTTC. Protein: CASSHRQVGYGYTF. The J gene is TRBJ1-2, the V gene TRBV4-2; D possibly corresponds to TRBD1 (6 bases). V dropped 3 bases and J dropped 4 bases, with 12 bases sitting between them. Germline CDR1 and CDR2: LGHNA and YNFKEQ. The CDR3 loop spans 14 amino acids.

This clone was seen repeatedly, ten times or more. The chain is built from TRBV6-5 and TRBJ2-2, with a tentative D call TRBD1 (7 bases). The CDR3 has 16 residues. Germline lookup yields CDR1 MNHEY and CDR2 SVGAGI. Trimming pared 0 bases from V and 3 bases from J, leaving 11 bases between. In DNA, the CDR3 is TGTGCCAGCAGTTACTCTGGCAGGGGGGACACCGGGGAGCTGTTTTTT. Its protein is CASSYSGRGDTGELFF.

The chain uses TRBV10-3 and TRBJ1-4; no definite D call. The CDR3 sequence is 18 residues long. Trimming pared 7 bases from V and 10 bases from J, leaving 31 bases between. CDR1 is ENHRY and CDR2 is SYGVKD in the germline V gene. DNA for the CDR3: TGTGCCATCACGGAGAGGGCCGCAGCGGGAGTATCAAAGGGAAAACTGTTTTTT. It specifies CAITERAAAGVSKGKLFF.

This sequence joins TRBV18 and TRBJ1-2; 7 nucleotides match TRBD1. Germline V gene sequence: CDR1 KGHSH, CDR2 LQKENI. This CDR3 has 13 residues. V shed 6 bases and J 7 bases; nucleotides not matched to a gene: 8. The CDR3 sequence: CASSRDRDGGYTF. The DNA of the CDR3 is TGTGCCAGCTCTCGCGACAGGGACGGTGGCTACACCTTC.

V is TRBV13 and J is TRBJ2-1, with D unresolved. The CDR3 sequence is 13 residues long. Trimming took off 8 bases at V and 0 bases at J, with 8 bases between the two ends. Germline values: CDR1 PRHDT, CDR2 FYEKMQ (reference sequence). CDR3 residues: CASATSSYNEQFF. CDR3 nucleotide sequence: TGTGCCAGCGCCACGAGCTCCTACAATGAGCAGTTCTTC.

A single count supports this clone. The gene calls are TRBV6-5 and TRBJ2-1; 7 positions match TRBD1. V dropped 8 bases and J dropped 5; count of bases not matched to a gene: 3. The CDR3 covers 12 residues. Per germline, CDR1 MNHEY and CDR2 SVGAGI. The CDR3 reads CASGGQNNEQFF. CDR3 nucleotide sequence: TGTGCCAGCGGGGGACAGAACAATGAGCAGTTCTTC.

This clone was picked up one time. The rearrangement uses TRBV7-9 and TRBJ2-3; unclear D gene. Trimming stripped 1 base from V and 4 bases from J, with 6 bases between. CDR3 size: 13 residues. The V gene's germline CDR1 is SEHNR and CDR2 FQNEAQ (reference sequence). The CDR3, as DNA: TGTGCCAGCAGCTTAGTACGGGCAGATACGCAGTATTTT. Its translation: CASSLVRADTQYF.

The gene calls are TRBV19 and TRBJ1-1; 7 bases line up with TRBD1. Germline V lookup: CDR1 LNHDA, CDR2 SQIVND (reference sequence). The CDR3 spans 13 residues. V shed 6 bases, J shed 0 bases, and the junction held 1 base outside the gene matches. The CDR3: CASRDRLNTEAFF. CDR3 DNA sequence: TGTGCCAGTAGGGACAGGTTGAACACTGAAGCTTTCTTT.

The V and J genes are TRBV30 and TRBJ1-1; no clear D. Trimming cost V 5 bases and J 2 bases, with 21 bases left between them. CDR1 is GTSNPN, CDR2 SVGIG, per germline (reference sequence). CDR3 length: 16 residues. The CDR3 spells CAWGEGLYGLNTEAFF. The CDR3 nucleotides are TGTGCCTGGGGAGAAGGATTATACGGCCTCAACACTGAAGCTTTCTTT.

CDR3 protein: CASSPSENQETQYF. The CDR3 DNA sequence: TGTGCCAGCAGCCCCTCCGAGAACCAAGAGACCCAGTACTTC. The chain recombines TRBV11-3 with TRBJ2-5; D ambiguous. Germline values: CDR1 SGHNT, CDR2 YENEEA. Between the trimmed V and J ends, which lost 5 bases and 0 bases, there was a span of 10 bases. This CDR3 region has 14 residues.

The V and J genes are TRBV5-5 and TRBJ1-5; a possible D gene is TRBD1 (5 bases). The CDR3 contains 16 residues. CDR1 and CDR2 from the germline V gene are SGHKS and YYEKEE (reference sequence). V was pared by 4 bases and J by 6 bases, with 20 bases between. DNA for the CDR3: TGTGCCAGCAGCCAAGGCAGCTCCCAGGGATCTCAGCCCCAGCATTTT. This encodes CASSQGSSQGSQPQHF.

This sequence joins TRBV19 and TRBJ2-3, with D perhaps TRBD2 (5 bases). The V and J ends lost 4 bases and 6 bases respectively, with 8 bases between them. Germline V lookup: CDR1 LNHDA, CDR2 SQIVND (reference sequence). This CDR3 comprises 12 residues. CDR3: CASSSGGDTQYF. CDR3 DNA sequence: TGTGCCAGTAGTAGTGGCGGGGATACGCAGTATTTT.

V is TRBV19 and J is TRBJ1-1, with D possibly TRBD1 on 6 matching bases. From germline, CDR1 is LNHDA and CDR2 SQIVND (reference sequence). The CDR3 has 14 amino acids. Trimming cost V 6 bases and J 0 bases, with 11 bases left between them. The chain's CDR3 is CASRLQGMNTEAFF. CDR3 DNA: TGTGCCAGTAGATTACAGGGAATGAACACTGAAGCTTTCTTT.

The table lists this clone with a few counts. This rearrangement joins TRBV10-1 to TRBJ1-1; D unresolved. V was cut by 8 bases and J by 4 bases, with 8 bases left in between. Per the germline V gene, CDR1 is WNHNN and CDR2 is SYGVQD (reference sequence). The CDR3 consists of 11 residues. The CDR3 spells CASSEGTEAFF. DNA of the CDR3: TGCGCCAGCTCCGAGGGCACTGAAGCTTTCTTT.

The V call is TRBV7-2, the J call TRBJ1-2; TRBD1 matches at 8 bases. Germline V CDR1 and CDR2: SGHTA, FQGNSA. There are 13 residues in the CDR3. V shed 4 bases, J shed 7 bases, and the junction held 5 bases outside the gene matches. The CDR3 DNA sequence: TGTGCCAGCAGCTATCAGGGGGCTGGTGGCTACACCTTC. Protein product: CASSYQGAGGYTF.

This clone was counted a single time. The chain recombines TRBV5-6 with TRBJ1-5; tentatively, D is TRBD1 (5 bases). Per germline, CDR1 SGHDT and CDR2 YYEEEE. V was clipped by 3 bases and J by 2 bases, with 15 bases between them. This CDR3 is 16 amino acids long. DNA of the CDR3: TGTGCCAGCAGCTACTGGACCAAAGGGGGCAATCAGCCCCAGCATTTT. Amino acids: CASSYWTKGGNQPQHF.

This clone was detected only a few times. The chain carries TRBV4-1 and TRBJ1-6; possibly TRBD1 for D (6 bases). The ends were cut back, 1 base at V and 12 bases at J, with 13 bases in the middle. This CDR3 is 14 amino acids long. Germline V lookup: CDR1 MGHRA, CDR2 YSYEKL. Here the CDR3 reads CASSQATGTLPLHF. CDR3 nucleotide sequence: TGCGCCAGCAGCCAAGCAACAGGGACCCTACCCCTCCACTTT.